The next 3 T cell receptor beta chains were all read from a single sample in a study of OX40 agonist ivuxolimab in advanced cancers. The assay was immunoSEQ multiplex PCR, and TCRdb's table has in-frame clones only and misses some. The data hold 42,000 or so clones, with about four fifths observed a single time. Sample: CD4+ or CD8+ T cells sorted from blood, taken in a trial of the OX40 agonist ivuxolimab. These TCRs come from an adult with an advanced solid tumor such as melanoma, head and neck, liver or kidney cancer.

This clone occurred once. The V and J genes are TRBV6-5 and TRBJ1-1; no reliable D call. Germline V gene data show CDR1 as MNHEY and CDR2 as SVGAGI. The V end lost 7 bases, the J end lost 4 bases, and 13 bases lay between the germline ends. This CDR3 is 13 amino acids long. The CDR3 sequence is CASTPIEGTEAFF. The CDR3 DNA is TGTGCCAGCACCCCAATAGAGGGCACTGAAGCTTTCTTT.

The V gene is TRBV19, the J gene TRBJ2-1; D unclear. The CDR3 contains 12 residues. The V gene lost 7 bases and the J gene lost 7 bases, with 11 bases spanning the gap. The V gene's germline CDR1 is LNHDA and CDR2 SQIVND (reference sequence). CDR3 coding DNA: TGTGCCAGTACCTCAGAGGCGAATGAGCAGTTCTTC. This sequence encodes CASTSEANEQFF.

This chain joins TRBV19 and TRBJ1-5, with 8 bases matching TRBD1. The junction had 5 bases not matched to a gene; V was cut back by 5 bases and J by 5 bases. Germline V gene data show CDR1 as LNHDA and CDR2 as SQIVND (reference sequence). This CDR3 has 14 residues. CDR3 sequence reads: CASSQGARYQPQHF. As DNA, the CDR3 is TGTGCCAGTAGTCAGGGGGCGAGGTATCAGCCCCAGCATTTT.